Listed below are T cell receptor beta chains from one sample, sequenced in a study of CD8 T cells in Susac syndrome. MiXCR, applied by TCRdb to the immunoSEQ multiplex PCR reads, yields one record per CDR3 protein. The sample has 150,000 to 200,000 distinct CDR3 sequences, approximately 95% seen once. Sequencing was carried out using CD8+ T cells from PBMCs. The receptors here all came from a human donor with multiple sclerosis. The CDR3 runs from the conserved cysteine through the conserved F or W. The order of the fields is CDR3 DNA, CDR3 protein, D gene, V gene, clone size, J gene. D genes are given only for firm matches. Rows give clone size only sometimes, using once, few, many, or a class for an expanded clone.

DNA: TGTGCCAGCAGCGCCGGGACCTCGAGGGTGGATACGCAGTATTTT; CDR3: CASSAGTSRVDTQYF; D: NA; V: TRBV2; size: NA; J: TRBJ2-3
DNA: TGCAGCGTGGCCGACAGCTTCGCCTACAATGAGCAGTTCTTC; CDR3: CSVADSFAYNEQFF; D: NA; V: TRBV29-1; size: NA; J: TRBJ2-1
DNA: TGTGCCAGCAGCCCGGGTCCCGGGGGCGCGAACACCGGGGAGCTGTTTTTT; CDR3: CASSPGPGGANTGELFF; D: NA; V: TRBV9; size: NA; J: TRBJ2-2
DNA: TGTGCCAGCAGCGCCCCCGGCAGGGGGACCTACAATGAGCAGTTCTTC; CDR3: CASSAPGRGTYNEQFF; D: TRBD1; V: TRBV9; size: NA; J: TRBJ2-1
DNA: TGCAGCGTTGCTTTTAGCGGCCTTTTGGGCGAGCAGTACTTC; CDR3: CSVAFSGLLGEQYF; D: NA; V: TRBV29-1; size: NA; J: TRBJ2-7
DNA: TGCGCCAGCAGCTACGGGGGGTTGACTGAAGCTTTCTTT; CDR3: CASSYGGLTEAFF; D: NA; V: TRBV5-1; size: NA; J: TRBJ1-1
DNA: TGTGCCACCAGTGATTTGTCATCAGGGGTTTATGAGCAGTTCTTC; CDR3: CATSDLSSGVYEQFF; D: NA; V: TRBV24-1; size: NA; J: TRBJ2-1
DNA: TGTGCCACCAGCAGAGACGACCGACAGGGATTTCGCACAGATACGCAGTATTTT; CDR3: CATSRDDRQGFRTDTQYF; D: TRBD1; V: TRBV15; size: NA; J: TRBJ2-3
DNA: TGCAGCGTTGCTGTAAGTGACAAAAGTGCCTTC; CDR3: CSVAVSDKSAF; D: NA; V: TRBV29-1; size: NA; J: TRBJ1-2
DNA: TGCAGCGCCCGGACTAGCGGGGGTCACGAGCAGTACTTC; CDR3: CSARTSGGHEQYF; D: TRBD2; V: TRBV29-1; size: NA; J: TRBJ2-7
DNA: TGTGCCAGCACCGGGCCGACGGATGGCTACACCTTC; CDR3: CASTGPTDGYTF; D: NA; V: TRBV2; size: NA; J: TRBJ1-2
DNA: TGTGCCAGCAGTCTACCCGGACGTTATGATGGCTACACCTTC; CDR3: CASSLPGRYDGYTF; D: NA; V: TRBV2; size: NA; J: TRBJ1-2
DNA: TGTGCCAGCAGCTATCGGACAGGGGTCTACGAGCAGTACTTC; CDR3: CASSYRTGVYEQYF; D: TRBD1; V: TRBV7-8; size: NA; J: TRBJ2-7
DNA: TGTGCCAGTGAGGCGTCATTCAATGAGCAGTTCTTC; CDR3: CASEASFNEQFF; D: NA; V: TRBV25-1; size: NA; J: TRBJ2-1
DNA: TGTGCCACCAGCAGAGCGACAGGGGCCTACAATGAGCAGTTCTTC; CDR3: CATSRATGAYNEQFF; D: TRBD1; V: TRBV15; size: NA; J: TRBJ2-1
DNA: TGCGCCAGCAGCCCTCTATTGGGAGGGGAGACCCAGTACTTC; CDR3: CASSPLLGGETQYF; D: TRBD2; V: TRBV5-1; size: NA; J: TRBJ2-5
DNA: TGCAGTGCTCGTGAGGGGACAGAAGGGCCCCAGTACTTC; CDR3: CSAREGTEGPQYF; D: TRBD1; V: TRBV20-1; size: NA; J: TRBJ2-5
DNA: TGCAGCGTAAAGGCGGACGCCTACAATGAGCAGTTCTTC; CDR3: CSVKADAYNEQFF; D: NA; V: TRBV29-1; size: NA; J: TRBJ2-1
DNA: TGTGCCAGCAGCCCGAAAAGGATTTGGGAGCAGTACTTC; CDR3: CASSPKRIWEQYF; D: NA; V: TRBV12-3/TRBV12-4; size: NA; J: TRBJ2-7
DNA: TGCGCCAGCAGCTTGACAGCGGAACTCCAAGAGACCCAGTACTTC; CDR3: CASSLTAELQETQYF; D: NA; V: TRBV5-1; size: NA; J: TRBJ2-5
DNA: TGCAGCGTTTTAACGGACCGCACAGATACGCAGTATTTT; CDR3: CSVLTDRTDTQYF; D: NA; V: TRBV29-1; size: NA; J: TRBJ2-3
DNA: TGTGCCGTAGAGTCATCCTACGAGCAGTACTTC; CDR3: CAVESSYEQYF; D: NA; V: TRBV28; size: NA; J: TRBJ2-7
DNA: TGTGCCAGCAGTTACAGCGGGAATAGCAATCAGCCCCAGCATTTT; CDR3: CASSYSGNSNQPQHF; D: NA; V: TRBV13; size: NA; J: TRBJ1-5
DNA: TGTGCCAGCAGCTTCGGGGGTGAGCAGTTCTTC; CDR3: CASSFGGEQFF; D: NA; V: TRBV13; size: few; J: TRBJ2-1
DNA: TGTGCCACCAGCAGCGAAAGGGACATACAAAATCAGCCCCAGCATTTT; CDR3: CATSSERDIQNQPQHF; D: NA; V: TRBV15; size: NA; J: TRBJ1-5
DNA: TGCGCCAGCAGAGAAGCGGGGGACTACGAGCAGTACTTC; CDR3: CASREAGDYEQYF; D: TRBD2; V: TRBV5-1; size: NA; J: TRBJ2-7
DNA: TGTGCCAGCAGCCAGAGCACAGCGCTCGGGGCCAACGTCCTGACTTTC; CDR3: CASSQSTALGANVLTF; D: NA; V: TRBV5-6; size: NA; J: TRBJ2-6
DNA: TGCAGCGTTGAGAAGGCTCCCGGTGAGCAGTTCTTC; CDR3: CSVEKAPGEQFF; D: NA; V: TRBV29-1; size: NA; J: TRBJ2-1
DNA: TGTGCCTGGGAAATCGAGACAGGGATCGCTTTCTTT; CDR3: CAWEIETGIAFF; D: TRBD1; V: TRBV30; size: NA; J: TRBJ1-1
DNA: TGTGCCATCAGGGGACAGCGCTACGAGCAGTACTTC; CDR3: CAIRGQRYEQYF; D: TRBD1; V: TRBV10-3; size: NA; J: TRBJ2-7
DNA: TGTGCCAGCAGCTCCTCTAGCGGGGGAAGCGGGGAGCTGTTTTTT; CDR3: CASSSSSGGSGELFF; D: TRBD2; V: TRBV11-2; size: NA; J: TRBJ2-2
DNA: TGCAGCGTTGTACCCCACCGGAGTGGCTACACCTTC; CDR3: CSVVPHRSGYTF; D: NA; V: TRBV29-1; size: NA; J: TRBJ1-2
DNA: TGTGCCACCAGTGACAACGACATCCCCGGGGAGCTGTTTTTT; CDR3: CATSDNDIPGELFF; D: NA; V: TRBV24-1; size: once; J: TRBJ2-2
DNA: TGTGCCAGCAGTGAATTTGGACTGGGATTTGTGGATGAGCAGTTCTTC; CDR3: CASSEFGLGFVDEQFF; D: NA; V: TRBV25-1; size: NA; J: TRBJ2-1
DNA: TGCAGTGCTAGAGATGCGGGGATAAAAGCTCCAAACTATGGCTACACCTTC; CDR3: CSARDAGIKAPNYGYTF; D: NA; V: TRBV20-1; size: NA; J: TRBJ1-2
DNA: TGTGCCAGCAGCTTAGACCTTTCCTTGTACCAAGAGACCCAGTACTTC; CDR3: CASSLDLSLYQETQYF; D: NA; V: TRBV11-2; size: NA; J: TRBJ2-5
DNA: TGCAGTGCTAGCCCCGTAGGTGGGACAGATACGCAGTATTTT; CDR3: CSASPVGGTDTQYF; D: NA; V: TRBV20-1; size: NA; J: TRBJ2-3
DNA: TGTGCCAGCAGTGGCTTTAGCCCTATCAGTATGGATGAGCAGTTCTTC; CDR3: CASSGFSPISMDEQFF; D: NA; V: TRBV12-3/TRBV12-4; size: NA; J: TRBJ2-1
DNA: TGCGCCAGCACATCAAGGGACGGTTGGAACACTGAAGCTTTCTTT; CDR3: CASTSRDGWNTEAFF; D: NA; V: TRBV23-1; size: NA; J: TRBJ1-1